A single sample gave rise to the 14 T cell receptor beta chains below, sequenced in a study of metastatic and nonmetastatic thyroid tumors. With MiXCR, TCRdb reprocessed the PCR reads. Of just over 20,000 clones listed, 9% to 15% are singletons. Ahead of thyroid surgery, no patient had received treatment of any kind. The specimen was blood. The receptors derive from a male donor with papillary thyroid cancer or a benign thyroid nodule (not recorded which). Some clones in this sample may be carry-over from other donors' samples.

By sample fraction, this clone is medium-sized. The same CDR3 arises from other DNA sequences in this sample as well. The V and J genes are TRBV6-1 and TRBJ1-5, with a weak D call TRBD1 (6 bases). From germline, CDR1 is MNHNS and CDR2 SASEGT. The CDR3 loop spans 14 amino acids. Trimming removed 5 bases at V and 7 bases at J, with 15 bases between. As DNA, the CDR3 is TGTGCCAGCAGTTCCCCCGTAGGGGGACAGCCCCAGCATTTT. It translates to CASSSPVGGQPQHF.

This clone was detected only a few times. The chain links TRBV27 to TRBJ2-1; 13 nucleotides line up with TRBD2. Germline loops: CDR1 MNHEY, CDR2 SMNVEV (reference sequence). The CDR3 extends over 16 amino acids. Trimming cost V 3 bases and J 6 bases; bases outside gene matches: 5. CDR3 residues: CASSFSTSGRANEQFF. The CDR3 DNA follows: TGTGCCAGCAGTTTTTCAACTAGCGGGAGGGCCAATGAGCAGTTCTTC.

This clone was counted many times. The chain couples TRBV6-1 to TRBJ1-4; D possibly corresponds to TRBD1 (6 bases). With 8 bases removed from V and 7 bases from J, the gap between germline ends came to 17 bases. Germline CDR1 is MNHNS and CDR2 is SASEGT. This CDR3 contains 14 residues. CDR3 DNA: TGTGCCAGCGATCCGGGACACGGCGTTGAAAAACTGTTTTTT. It codes for CASDPGHGVEKLFF.

This clone was observed a few times. An end of the junction does not agree with germline; a read error may underlie this. The chain combines TRBV2 with TRBJ2-7; no clear D gene. CDR3 size: 13 residues. From germline, CDR1 is SNHLY and CDR2 FYNNEI. Here the CDR3 DNA reads TGTGTCAGCCGAGGACGACTGTTTGACGAGCAGTACTTC. Encoded protein: CVSRGRLFDEQYF.

The chain joins TRBV6-2 or TRBV6-3 to TRBJ2-5, with 10 bases lining up with TRBD2. V shed 5 bases, J shed 5 bases, and the junction held 17 bases outside the gene matches. The CDR3 loop spans 18 amino acids. Germline assignment: CDR1 MNHEY and CDR2 SVGEGT. The CDR3 spells CASSPGLAVGPLSETQYF. The DNA of the CDR3 is TGTGCCAGCAGTCCCGGACTAGCGGTAGGGCCCCTGAGCGAGACCCAGTACTTC.

The chain links TRBV4-1 to TRBJ2-3; D gene unclear. The CDR3 extends over 16 amino acids. Trimming removed 2 bases at V and 5 bases at J, with 17 bases between. Per the germline V gene, CDR1 is MGHRA and CDR2 is YSYEKL. This CDR3 is CASSQQALLPLDTQYF. DNA for the CDR3: TGCGCCAGCAGCCAACAAGCGTTACTACCGCTAGATACGCAGTATTTT.

In its sample, this clone was seen many times. The chain couples TRBV11-2 to TRBJ2-3; D is perhaps TRBD2 (5 bases). The CDR3 loop spans 13 amino acids. V dropped 4 bases and J dropped 4 bases, with 9 bases sitting between them. CDR1 and CDR2 from the germline V gene are SGHAT and FQNNGV. CDR3 DNA sequence: TGTGCCAGCAGCTATGCGGGTCCAGATACGCAGTATTTT. It encodes CASSYAGPDTQYF.

This clone appeared many times. This sequence joins TRBV9 and TRBJ1-1; D possibly corresponds to TRBD1 (6 bases). The CDR3 is 17 residues long. Trimming took 3 bases from V and 2 from J, leaving 20 bases between them. Germline V CDR1 and CDR2: SGDLS, YYNGEE. CDR3 coding DNA: TGTGCCAGCAGCGCCGATCCGGGGGGGGCCTCAAACACTGAAGCTTTCTTT. This translates into CASSADPGGASNTEAFF.

V gene TRBV5-1 combines with J gene TRBJ2-2; D gene unclear. The V end lost 0 bases, the J end lost 7 bases, and 4 bases lay between the germline ends. Germline CDR1 is SGHRS and CDR2 is YFSETQ. This CDR3 comprises 12 residues. The CDR3 nucleotides read TGCGCCAGCAGCTTGGTCCTCGGGGAGCTGTTTTTT. Translated: CASSLVLGELFF.

The chain is built from TRBV19 and TRBJ2-2; 9 nucleotides agree with TRBD1. Germline trimming cut 6 bases from V and 6 bases from J; bases unmatched to any gene: 5. Germline CDR1 reads LNHDA; CDR2 reads SQIVND (reference sequence). The CDR3 totals 14 residues. The CDR3 spells CASRGTGIAGELFF. The CDR3 region has the DNA TGTGCCAGTAGGGGGACAGGGATTGCCGGGGAGCTGTTTTTT.

This clone was recorded a few times. Its ends do not fully match the called genes, so a read error is possible. This chain joins TRBV6-5 and TRBJ2-1, with 8 positions matching TRBD2. CDR1 is MNHEY, CDR2 SVGAGI, per germline. CDR3 length: 15 amino acids. The chain's CDR3 is CASSDSGLANNEQFF. CDR3 DNA sequence: TGTGCCAGCAGTGACTCCGGACTAGCCAACAATGAGCAGTTCTTC.

This clone was counted at least ten times. The rearrangement uses TRBV5-4 and TRBJ1-1; no reliable D call. There are 14 residues in the CDR3. The ends were cut back, 3 bases at V and 0 bases at J, with 9 bases in the middle. From germline, CDR1 is SGHNT and CDR2 YYREEE (reference sequence). In DNA, the CDR3 is TGTGCCAGCAGCTCGGGATACTTGAACACTGAAGCTTTCTTT. Its protein is CASSSGYLNTEAFF.

This clone was counted many times. The rearrangement links TRBV6-6 to TRBJ2-6; 7 bases are a match to TRBD1. Germline V gene lookup returns CDR1 MNHNY and CDR2 SVGAGI (reference sequence). The CDR3 has 19 residues. The J segment lost 1 base and the V segment lost 2 bases, leaving 11 bases of the junction unmatched. CDR3 residues: CASSYTPTGLGSGANVLTF. CDR3 sequence (DNA): TGTGCCAGCAGTTACACCCCGACAGGGCTCGGGTCTGGGGCCAACGTCCTGACTTTC.

There are many counts of this clone. The chain employs TRBV9 and TRBJ2-1; TRBD2 aligns across 8 bases. The V gene's germline CDR1 is SGDLS and CDR2 YYNGEE. V dropped 4 bases and J dropped 4; count of bases not matched to a gene: 7. The CDR3 loop spans 15 amino acids. The DNA of the CDR3 is TGTGCCAGCAGCCGAACTAGCGGAGATTACAATGAGCAGTTCTTC. It yields the protein CASSRTSGDYNEQFF.